This entry lists 27 T cell receptor beta chains sequenced from one sample in a study of blood T cell repertoires in COVID-19. The protocol was immunoSEQ multiplex PCR, while the TCRdb copy is restricted to in-frame clones and leaves out a portion. The sample shows roughly 150,000 clones, around 89% of them seen only once. Input material: peripheral blood. The receptors were sampled from a man in his 60s with acute or convalescent COVID-19.

The chain combines TRBV7-2 with TRBJ1-3; TRBD1 agrees at 7 bases. The CDR3 sequence is 15 residues long. With V trimmed by 5 bases and J by 1 base, 5 bases remained unmatched. Germline-derived CDR1 and CDR2 are SGHTA and FQGNSA. The CDR3: CASSPSTGSGNTIYF. Here the CDR3 DNA reads TGTGCCAGCAGCCCATCGACAGGGTCTGGAAACACCATATATTTT.

The rearrangement uses TRBV12-3 or TRBV12-4 and TRBJ1-1; 9 nucleotides agree with TRBD1. The CDR3 totals 13 residues. V gave up 7 bases and J gave up 6 bases; unmatched junction bases: 6. CDR3 protein: CASNPQGAAEAFF. Written as DNA, the CDR3 is TGTGCCAGCAACCCACAGGGGGCTGCTGAAGCTTTCTTT.

DNA of the CDR3: TGCGCCAGCAGTCAAGGCGACAGGGCCGCAGTCCTCACCTCATACGAGCAGTACTTC. Its protein product is CASSQGDRAAVLTSYEQYF. The chain is built from TRBV23-1 and TRBJ2-7; TRBD1 matches 7 bases. TRBV23-1 qualifies as an ORF whose function is uncertain. V shed 2 bases and J 4 bases; nucleotides not matched to a gene: 20. The CDR3 has 19 amino acids.

The chain joins TRBV18 to TRBJ2-1; 7 positions agree with TRBD2. J lost 5 bases, V lost 4 bases, and 5 bases had no gene match. Germline V gives CDR1 KGHSH, CDR2 LQKENI. This CDR3 is 14 amino acids long. CDR3 loop: CASSRDLADNEQFF. The CDR3 nucleotides are TGTGCCAGCTCACGGGACCTAGCGGACAATGAGCAGTTCTTC.

The genes are TRBV4-1 and TRBJ1-1; D gene unclear. Germline CDR1 MGHRA, CDR2 YSYEKL. This CDR3 contains 16 residues. With 0 bases removed from V and 4 bases from J, the gap between germline ends came to 15 bases. CDR3 sequence reads: CASSQDEWLATTEAFF. The DNA of the CDR3 is TGCGCCAGCAGCCAAGATGAGTGGCTAGCAACCACTGAAGCTTTCTTT.

The chain couples TRBV4-3 to TRBJ1-3; D unresolved. Trimming pared 0 bases from V and 0 bases from J, leaving 12 bases between. This CDR3 is 17 amino acids long. Germline V CDR1 and CDR2: LGHNA, YSLEER. The CDR3 coding sequence is TGCGCCAGCAGCCAAGATATACCGGGAAACTCTGGAAACACCATATATTTT. Translating gives CASSQDIPGNSGNTIYF.

The rearrangement links TRBV5-4 to TRBJ2-7; 7 positions agree with TRBD1. J gave up 5 bases and V 4 bases, and 9 bases lay outside the gene matches. The CDR3 is 14 residues long. Germline assignment: CDR1 SGHNT and CDR2 YYREEE (reference sequence). The CDR3 coding sequence is TGTGCCAGCAGCACGAAGGACAGGTTCGACGAGCAGTACTTC. Amino acids: CASSTKDRFDEQYF.

The V call is TRBV7-2, the J call TRBJ1-4; no firm D call. The CDR3 sequence is 15 residues long. Trimming left V 1 base short and J 8 bases short, with 14 bases between. CDR1 SGHTA and CDR2 FQGNSA come from the germline V gene. This CDR3 reads CASSLDGRSYEKLFF. CDR3 nucleotide sequence: TGTGCCAGCAGCTTAGACGGCAGGTCTTACGAAAAACTGTTTTTT.

This chain connects TRBV6-2 or TRBV6-3 to TRBJ2-6, with 8 bases identical to TRBD1. This CDR3 has 17 residues. The V segment lost 6 bases and the J segment 0 bases; nucleotides outside the gene matches: 7. Germline loops: CDR1 MNHEY, CDR2 SVGEGT. The CDR3 region has the DNA TGTGCCAGCAGCCCCGGGACAGGCTTCTCTGGGGCCAACGTCCTGACTTTC. This gives the protein CASSPGTGFSGANVLTF.

The chain joins TRBV5-1 to TRBJ2-5; weak D call: TRBD1 (5 bases). Trimming removed 1 base at V and 4 bases at J, with 11 bases between. CDR1 is SGHRS, CDR2 YFSETQ, per germline. CDR3 length: 14 amino acids. The CDR3 loop is CASSLQGAGETQYF. CDR3 nucleotide sequence: TGCGCCAGCAGCTTGCAAGGGGCTGGAGAGACCCAGTACTTC.

This sequence joins TRBV20-1 and TRBJ1-1; D is unresolved. With 3 bases removed from V and 6 bases from J, the gap between germline ends came to 17 bases. CDR3 length: 14 residues. CDR1 and CDR2 (germline): DFQATT, SNEGSKA (reference sequence). CDR3 nucleotides: TGCAGTGCTAGTGGAACCCTCCGGTCTGCTGAAGCTTTCTTT. Its protein product is CSASGTLRSAEAFF.

This chain joins TRBV15 and TRBJ1-3, with D possibly TRBD1 on 6 matching bases. Per germline, CDR1 LNHNV and CDR2 YYDKDF (reference sequence). V was trimmed by 5 bases and J by 1 base, leaving 9 bases between them. The CDR3 consists of 14 residues. This CDR3 reads CATSSGVSGNTIYF. As DNA, the CDR3 is TGTGCCACCAGCTCAGGGGTTTCTGGAAACACCATATATTTT.

The chain joins TRBV10-1 to TRBJ1-5; the D gene is possibly TRBD1 (5 bases). The germline CDR1 and CDR2 sequences are WNHNN and SYGVQD (reference sequence). The CDR3 runs 15 residues. V lost 8 bases and J 3 bases, leaving 17 bases between the germline ends. The CDR3 protein is CASSPTANPNQPQHF. CDR3 nucleotides: TGCGCCAGCTCTCCGACAGCTAACCCCAATCAGCCCCAGCATTTT.

The chain has TRBV3-1 (or the pseudogene TRBV3-2) and TRBJ2-7; D call uncertain. The germline gives CDR1 LGHDT, CDR2 YNNKEL (reference sequence). The length of the CDR3 is 11 residues. V lost 0 bases, J lost 6 bases, and 3 bases lay in between. CDR3 residues: CASSQDLEQYF. The CDR3 DNA is TGTGCCAGCAGCCAAGATCTCGAGCAGTACTTC.

This chain links TRBV10-2 with TRBJ1-6, with D perhaps TRBD1 (6 bases). The V end was cut by 3 bases, the J end by 0 bases, with 12 bases between. There are 17 residues in the CDR3. Germline CDR1 and CDR2: WSHSY and SAAADI. The CDR3 nucleotides read TGCGCCAGCAGTGACTACGGACAGACCTCCTATAATTCACCCCTCCACTTT. Amino acid sequence: CASSDYGQTSYNSPLHF.

V and J are TRBV20-1 and TRBJ2-1, with D maybe TRBD2 (5 bases). This CDR3 spans 10 amino acids. V lost 6 bases, J lost 9 bases, and 9 bases lay in between. Per the germline V gene, CDR1 is DFQATT and CDR2 is SNEGSKA (reference sequence). This CDR3 reads CSAVGSEQFF. Here the CDR3 DNA reads TGCAGTGCCGTGGGGAGTGAGCAGTTCTTC.

CDR3: CASSGVERNSPLHF. The CDR3 DNA is TGTGCCAGCAGCGGGGTGGAGCGGAATTCACCCCTCCACTTT. The J gene is TRBJ1-6, the V gene TRBV9, with no clear D. This CDR3 is 14 amino acids long. V lost 3 bases to trimming and J lost 7 bases, with 11 bases between them. Germline loops: CDR1 SGDLS, CDR2 YYNGEE.

V is TRBV6-5 and J is TRBJ1-5; no reliable D call. This CDR3 region has 15 residues. Per germline, CDR1 MNHEY and CDR2 SVGAGI. V was pared by 4 bases and J by 4 bases, with 14 bases between. This chain's CDR3 is CASSLEPAANQPQHF. In DNA form, the CDR3 reads TGTGCCAGCAGTTTGGAGCCGGCCGCAAATCAGCCCCAGCATTTT.

The V and J genes are TRBV5-1 and TRBJ2-6; TRBD1 matches at 7 bases. V was pared by 4 bases and J by 0 bases, with 7 bases of the junction left unmatched. CDR3 length: 17 residues. Germline CDR1 is SGHRS and CDR2 is YFSETQ. Here the CDR3 DNA reads TGCGCCAGCAGCCCGGGACAGTCAAACTCTGGGGCCAACGTCCTGACTTTC. Its protein product is CASSPGQSNSGANVLTF.

V usage is TRBV19 and J usage is TRBJ1-4, with 7 positions matching TRBD1. CDR1 is LNHDA, CDR2 SQIVND, per germline (reference sequence). The CDR3 spans 14 residues. The J segment lost 8 bases and the V segment lost 6 bases, leaving 9 bases of the junction unmatched. CDR3 DNA: TGTGCCAGTAGATCCCAGGGGGGCGGGGAAAAACTGTTTTTT. Encoded protein: CASRSQGGGEKLFF. Supplemented by reference TRBV19 and TRBJ1-4, the full variable domain reads DGGITQSPKYLFRKEGQNVTLSCEQNLNHDAMYWYRQDPGQGLRLIYYSQIVNDFQKGDIAEGYSVSREKKESFPLTVTSAQKNPTAFYLCASRSQGGGEKLFFGSGTQLSVL.

This clone has just a few counts. The gene calls are TRBV5-4 and TRBJ1-2, with 8 bases that match TRBD1. CDR1 and CDR2 (germline): SGHNT, YYREEE (reference sequence). J gave up 2 bases and V 4 bases, and 13 bases lay outside the gene matches. This CDR3 contains 17 residues. In DNA, the CDR3 is TGTGCCAGCAGCGGAGACAGGGGCCCCGAACTAAACTATGGCTACACCTTC. As protein: CASSGDRGPELNYGYTF.

The chain recombines TRBV7-2 with TRBJ2-7; 10 positions match TRBD2. This CDR3 is 17 amino acids long. CDR1 SGHTA and CDR2 FQGNSA come from the germline V gene. Trimming took 4 bases from V and 0 from J; bases not matched to a gene: 9. Written as DNA, the CDR3 is TGTGCCAGCAGCTCGCCGAATAGCGGGGGGATCTCCTACGAGCAGTACTTC. Its translation is CASSSPNSGGISYEQYF.

The chain is built from TRBV19 and TRBJ1-6; 10 bases fit TRBD1. There are 17 residues in the CDR3. CDR1 LNHDA and CDR2 SQIVND come from the germline V gene (reference sequence). V trimming: 6 bases; J trimming: 11 bases; junction bases outside the gene matches: 16. The CDR3 coding sequence is TGTGCCAGTAGCCATGCCCCCCGGACAGGGGGTAGTCCACCCCTCCACTTT. Its protein is CASSHAPRTGGSPPLHF.

The chain joins TRBV4-2 to TRBJ2-7, with 7 bases lining up with TRBD2. V was pared by 0 bases and J by 0 bases, with 8 bases of the junction left unmatched. The CDR3 spans 17 residues. Per the germline V gene, CDR1 is LGHNA and CDR2 is YNFKEQ. CDR3: CASSQELGLSTSYEQYF. CDR3 in DNA: TGTGCCAGCAGCCAAGAATTGGGACTATCGACCTCCTACGAGCAGTACTTC.

The chain carries TRBV7-9 and TRBJ2-1, with 14 bases lining up with TRBD2. This CDR3 has 18 amino acids. Per germline, CDR1 SEHNR and CDR2 FQNEAQ (reference sequence). V lost 5 bases, J lost 0 bases, and 6 bases stayed unmatched. CDR3 nucleotide sequence: TGTGCCAGCAGCGTGGGACTAGCGGGGGCCAGCTCCTACAATGAGCAGTTCTTC. This translates into CASSVGLAGASSYNEQFF.

This clone appeared a few times. The chain is built from TRBV3-1 (or the pseudogene TRBV3-2) and TRBJ1-4, with D uncertain. CDR1 is LGHDT, CDR2 YNNKEL, per germline (reference sequence). V lost 2 bases and J 13 bases, leaving 14 bases between the germline ends. This CDR3 has 13 amino acids. Here the CDR3 reads CASSQSREGALFF. The CDR3 DNA follows: TGTGCCAGCAGCCAAAGTCGAGAGGGCGCACTGTTTTTT.

V and J are TRBV30 and TRBJ1-6; unclear D gene. This CDR3 spans 13 amino acids. V dropped 2 bases and J dropped 6 bases, with 8 bases sitting between them. Germline-derived CDR1 and CDR2 are GTSNPN and SVGIG (reference sequence). CDR3 bases: TGTGCCTGGAGTTCGGGAAGTAATTCACCCCTCCACTTT. Translation: CAWSSGSNSPLHF.